This T cell receptor beta chain came from a study of blood T cell repertoires in COVID-19. Study background: Donors in the United States, Italy and Spain gave samples during acute or convalescent COVID-19. T cells, B-cell-depleted T cells, or PBMCs supplied cDNA or gDNA.

Per germline, CDR1 SEHNR and CDR2 FQNEAQ (reference sequence). The CDR3 spans 14 residues. The ends were cut back, 3 bases at V and 2 bases at J, with 11 bases in the middle. In the source study's methods: For nucleated cells, counts were estimated from reference gene primer amplification. This table comes from immunoSEQ multiplex PCR, and its TCRdb copy is limited to in-frame clones, with some not included. V and J calls plus clone size are reproduced from that table; the DNA served to infer D and trimming. The sample comprises about 350,000 clones, around nine tenths of which are singletons, and 3.9% rests with the top ten.

The chain joins TRBV7-9 to TRBJ2-7, with a weak D call TRBD2 (6 bases). This TCR was sampled from a woman between 55 and 75 years old with COVID-19, enrolled during active disease. The source material was peripheral blood. CDR3 coding DNA: TGTGCCAGCAGCTTCCTCGGGGGAGCCTACGAGCAGTACTTC. Protein product: CASSFLGGAYEQYF. Supplemented by reference TRBV7-9 and TRBJ2-7, the full variable domain reads DTGVSQNPRHKITKRGQNVTFRCDPISEHNRLYWYRQTLGQGPEFLTYFQNEAQLEKSRLLSDRFSAERPKGSFSTLEIQRTEQGDSAMYLCASSFLGGAYEQYFGPGTRLTVT.